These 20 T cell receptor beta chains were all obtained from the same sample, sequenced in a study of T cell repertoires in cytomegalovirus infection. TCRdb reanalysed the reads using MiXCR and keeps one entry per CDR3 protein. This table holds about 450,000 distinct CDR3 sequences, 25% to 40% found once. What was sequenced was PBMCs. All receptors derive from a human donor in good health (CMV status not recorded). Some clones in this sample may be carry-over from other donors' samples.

As DNA, the CDR3 is TGTGCCACTAAGAGGTTTGGGACAGTGGCTGAAGCTTTCTTT. This translates into CATKRFGTVAEAFF. The chain joins TRBV7-1 to TRBJ1-1; 7 nucleotides align to TRBD1. TRBV7-1 is placed among ORFs of uncertain function. The CDR3 length is 14 residues. V lost 10 bases, J lost 6 bases, and 14 bases stayed unmatched.

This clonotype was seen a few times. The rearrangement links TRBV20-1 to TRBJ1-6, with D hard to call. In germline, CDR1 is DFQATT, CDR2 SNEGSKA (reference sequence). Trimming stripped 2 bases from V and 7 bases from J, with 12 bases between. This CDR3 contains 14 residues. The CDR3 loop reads CSARSGTLNSPLHF. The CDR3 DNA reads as TGCAGTGCTAGATCAGGCACACTCAATTCACCCCTCCACTTT.

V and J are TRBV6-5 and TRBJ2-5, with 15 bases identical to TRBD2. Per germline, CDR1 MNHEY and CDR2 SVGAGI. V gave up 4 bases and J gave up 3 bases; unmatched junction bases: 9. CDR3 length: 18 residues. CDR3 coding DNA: TGTGCCAGCAGTTCAGGCCCCTGGACTAGCGGGGGGGAAGAGACCCAGTACTTC. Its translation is CASSSGPWTSGGEETQYF.

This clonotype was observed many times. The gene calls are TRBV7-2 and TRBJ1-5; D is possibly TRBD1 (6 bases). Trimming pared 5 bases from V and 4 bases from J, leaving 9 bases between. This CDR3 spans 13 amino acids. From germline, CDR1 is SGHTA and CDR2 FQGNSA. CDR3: CASSTDRNQPQHF. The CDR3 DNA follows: TGTGCCAGCAGCACGGACAGAAATCAGCCCCAGCATTTT.

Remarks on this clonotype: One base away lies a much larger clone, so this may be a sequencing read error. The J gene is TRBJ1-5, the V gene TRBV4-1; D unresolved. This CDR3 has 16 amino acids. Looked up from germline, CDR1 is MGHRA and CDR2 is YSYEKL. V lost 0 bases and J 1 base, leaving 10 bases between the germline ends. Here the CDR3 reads CASSQERHVSNQPQHF. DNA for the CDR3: TGCGCCAGCAGCCAAGAGCGACATGTCAGCAATCAGCCCCAGCATTTT.

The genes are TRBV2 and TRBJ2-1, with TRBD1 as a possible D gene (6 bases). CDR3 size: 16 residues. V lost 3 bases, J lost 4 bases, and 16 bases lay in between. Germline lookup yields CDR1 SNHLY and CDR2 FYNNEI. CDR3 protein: CASSERSGTKYNEQFF. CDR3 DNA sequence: TGTGCCAGCAGTGAGAGGTCCGGGACAAAATACAATGAGCAGTTCTTC.

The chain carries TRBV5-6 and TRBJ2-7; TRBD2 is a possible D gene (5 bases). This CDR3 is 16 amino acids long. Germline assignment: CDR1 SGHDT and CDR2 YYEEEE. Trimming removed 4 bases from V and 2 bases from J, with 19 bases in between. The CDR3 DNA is TGTGCCAGCAGCGTCCTCTGGGAGAACATAACCTACGAGCAGTACTTC. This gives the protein CASSVLWENITYEQYF.

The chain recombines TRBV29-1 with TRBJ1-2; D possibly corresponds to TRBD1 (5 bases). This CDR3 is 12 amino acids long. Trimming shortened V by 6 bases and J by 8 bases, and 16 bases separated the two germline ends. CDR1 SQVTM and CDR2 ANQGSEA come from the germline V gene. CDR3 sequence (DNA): TGCAGCGTGGAGATAGGGGTGAGCGGCTACACCTTC. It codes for CSVEIGVSGYTF.

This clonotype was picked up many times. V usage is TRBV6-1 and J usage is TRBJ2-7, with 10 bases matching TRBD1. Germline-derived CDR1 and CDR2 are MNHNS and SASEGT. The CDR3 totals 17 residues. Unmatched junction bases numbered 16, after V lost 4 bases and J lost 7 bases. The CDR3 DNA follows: TGTGCCAGCAGTGCGGTCCCCCCAGACAGGGGGCCCAGTGAGCAGTACTTC. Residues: CASSAVPPDRGPSEQYF.

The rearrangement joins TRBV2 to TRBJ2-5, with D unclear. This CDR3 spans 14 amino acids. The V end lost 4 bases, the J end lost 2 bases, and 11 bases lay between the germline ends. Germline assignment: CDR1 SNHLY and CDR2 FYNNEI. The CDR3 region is CASSGNSGQETQYF. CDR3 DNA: TGTGCCAGCAGTGGCAACAGTGGGCAAGAGACCCAGTACTTC. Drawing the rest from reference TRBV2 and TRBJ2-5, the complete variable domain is EPEVTQTPSHQVTQMGQEVILRCVPISNHLYFYWYRQILGQKVEFLVSFYNNEISEKSEIFDDQFSVERPDGSNFTLKIRSTKLEDSAMYFCASSGNSGQETQYFGPGTRLLVL.

The CDR3 coding sequence is TGTGCCAGTCCCCCCGCGGGGCGCATGAACACTGAAGCTTTCTTT. It yields the protein CASPPAGRMNTEAFF. The V gene is TRBV28, the J gene TRBJ1-1, with D perhaps TRBD1 (5 bases). The CDR3 is 15 residues long. Between the trimmed V and J ends, which lost 9 bases and 0 bases, there was a span of 17 bases. In germline, CDR1 is MDHEN, CDR2 SYDVKM. Full variable domain (rest looked up from reference TRBV28 and TRBJ1-1): DVKVTQSSRYLVKRTGEKVFLECVQDMDHENMFWYRQDPGLGLRLIYFSYDVKMKEKGDIPEGYSVSREKKERFSLILESASTNQTSMYLCASPPAGRMNTEAFFGQGTRLTVV.

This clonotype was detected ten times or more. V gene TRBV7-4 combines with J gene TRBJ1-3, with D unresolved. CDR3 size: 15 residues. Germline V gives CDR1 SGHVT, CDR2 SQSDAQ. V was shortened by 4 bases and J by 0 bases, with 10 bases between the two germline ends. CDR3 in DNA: TGTGCCAGCAGCTCGGGCAGACTCTCTGGAAACACCATATATTTT. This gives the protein CASSSGRLSGNTIYF.

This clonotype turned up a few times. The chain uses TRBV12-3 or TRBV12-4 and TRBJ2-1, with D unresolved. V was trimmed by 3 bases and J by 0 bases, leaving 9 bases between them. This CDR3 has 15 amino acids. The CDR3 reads CASSLRTGSYNEQFF. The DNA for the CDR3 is TGTGCCAGCAGTTTGAGGACGGGCTCCTACAATGAGCAGTTCTTC.

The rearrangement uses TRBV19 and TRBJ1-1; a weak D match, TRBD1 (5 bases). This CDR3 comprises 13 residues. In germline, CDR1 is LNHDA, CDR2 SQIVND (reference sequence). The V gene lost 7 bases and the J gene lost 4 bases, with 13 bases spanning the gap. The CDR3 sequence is CASNQGWATEAFF. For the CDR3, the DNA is TGTGCCAGTAATCAGGGTTGGGCCACTGAAGCTTTCTTT. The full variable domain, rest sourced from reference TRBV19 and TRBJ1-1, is DGGITQSPKYLFRKEGQNVTLSCEQNLNHDAMYWYRQDPGQGLRLIYYSQIVNDFQKGDIAEGYSVSREKKESFPLTVTSAQKNPTAFYLCASNQGWATEAFFGQGTRLTVV.

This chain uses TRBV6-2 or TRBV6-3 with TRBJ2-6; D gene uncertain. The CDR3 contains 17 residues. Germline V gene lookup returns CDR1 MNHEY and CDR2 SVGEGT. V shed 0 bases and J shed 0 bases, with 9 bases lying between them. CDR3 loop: CASSYSPWRSGANVLTF. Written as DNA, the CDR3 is TGTGCCAGCAGTTACTCCCCGTGGCGCTCTGGGGCCAACGTCCTGACTTTC.

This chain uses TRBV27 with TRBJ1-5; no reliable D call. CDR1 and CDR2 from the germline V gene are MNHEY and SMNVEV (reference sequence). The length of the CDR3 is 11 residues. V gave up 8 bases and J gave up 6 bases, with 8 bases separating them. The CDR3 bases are TGTGCCAGCGGATACAGTCAGCCCCAGCATTTT. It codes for CASGYSQPQHF.

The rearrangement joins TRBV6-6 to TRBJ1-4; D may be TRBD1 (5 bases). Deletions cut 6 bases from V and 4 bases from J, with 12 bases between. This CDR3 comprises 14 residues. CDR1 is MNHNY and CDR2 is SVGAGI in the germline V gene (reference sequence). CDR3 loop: CASRRGPFNEKLFF. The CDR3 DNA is TGTGCCAGCAGGAGGGGACCGTTTAATGAAAAACTGTTTTTT.

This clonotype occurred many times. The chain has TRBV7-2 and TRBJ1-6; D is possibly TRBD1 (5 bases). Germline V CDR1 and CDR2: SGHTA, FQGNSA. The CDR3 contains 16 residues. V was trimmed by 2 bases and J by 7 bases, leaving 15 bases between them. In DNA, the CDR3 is TGTGCCAGCAGCTTACTGCCAGGGAGTCAAAATTCACCCCTCCACTTT. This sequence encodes CASSLLPGSQNSPLHF.

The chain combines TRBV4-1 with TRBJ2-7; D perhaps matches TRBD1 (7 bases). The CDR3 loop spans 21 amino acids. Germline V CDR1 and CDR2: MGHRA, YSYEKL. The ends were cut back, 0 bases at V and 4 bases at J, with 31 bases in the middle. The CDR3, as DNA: TGCGCCAGCAGCCAAGAAGGAGGGGGCGCTTGGTCGTACCCGGATCAATACGAGCAGTACTTC. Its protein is CASSQEGGGAWSYPDQYEQYF.

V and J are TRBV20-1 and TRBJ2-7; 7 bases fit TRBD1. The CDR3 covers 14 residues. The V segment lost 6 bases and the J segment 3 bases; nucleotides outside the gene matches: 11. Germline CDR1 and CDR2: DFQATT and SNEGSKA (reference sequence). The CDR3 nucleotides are TGCAGTGCACCAAACACAGGGGCACTCTACGAGCAGTACTTC. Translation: CSAPNTGALYEQYF.